What follows are 23 T cell receptor beta chains derived from one specimen sequenced in a study of blood T cell repertoires in COVID-19. Only in-frame clones appear in the TCRdb table, and some are missing; sequencing was by immunoSEQ multiplex PCR. The sample has about 230,000 clones, around 92% seen once; the top ten hold roughly 4%. The specimen sequenced was PBMCs or T cells enriched from blood (not recorded which). These receptors came from a woman in her twenties or thirties with acute COVID-19.

J is TRBJ1-5 and V is TRBV25-1, with D perhaps TRBD1 (5 bases). Germline values: CDR1 MGHDK, CDR2 SYGVNS. V was clipped by 4 bases and J by 4 bases, with 11 bases between them. The CDR3 is 14 residues long. The CDR3 sequence is CASSGDSLNQPQHF. In nucleotides, the CDR3 is TGTGCCAGCAGTGGTGACAGCTTGAATCAGCCCCAGCATTTT.

The chain has TRBV5-1 and TRBJ2-3; 10 positions agree with TRBD2. This CDR3 spans 15 amino acids. Germline trimming cut 2 bases from V and 5 bases from J; bases unmatched to any gene: 5. The germline CDR1 and CDR2 sequences are SGHRS and YFSETQ. The CDR3 DNA follows: TGCGCCAGCAGCTTAGCGGGGGGGCGTATAGATACGCAGTATTTT. This codes for CASSLAGGRIDTQYF.

The J gene is TRBJ1-3, the V gene TRBV7-6; the match to TRBD1 covers 7 bases. Germline V lookup: CDR1 SGHVS, CDR2 FNYEAQ. CDR3 length equals 16 residues. The junction had 7 bases not matched to a gene; V was cut back by 1 base and J by 4 bases. CDR3: CASSLDSGTAGNTIYF. For the CDR3, the DNA is TGTGCCAGCAGCTTAGACTCCGGGACAGCCGGAAACACCATATATTTT.

This clone was detected only once. The J gene is TRBJ1-1, the V gene TRBV18; D not certain. The V gene's germline CDR1 is KGHSH and CDR2 LQKENI. V was clipped by 1 base and J by 5 bases, with 8 bases between them. There are 13 residues in the CDR3. The CDR3 protein is CASSPQGGTEAFF. The CDR3 DNA follows: TGTGCCAGCTCACCACAGGGAGGAACTGAAGCTTTCTTT.

The V call is TRBV6-5, the J call TRBJ1-1; a possible D gene is TRBD1 (5 bases). The germline gives CDR1 MNHEY, CDR2 SVGAGI. Trimming removed 0 bases at V and 10 bases at J, with 15 bases between. The CDR3 spans 14 residues. Written as DNA, the CDR3 is TGTGCCAGCAGTTACTCGTCAGGGATGGAGGGAGCTTTCTTT. As protein: CASSYSSGMEGAFF.

The rearrangement joins TRBV11-1 to TRBJ2-1, with a tentative D call TRBD2 (5 bases). Germline CDR1 reads SGHAT; CDR2 reads FQDESV (reference sequence). Trimming took 3 bases from V and 6 from J, leaving 12 bases between them. This CDR3 comprises 14 residues. The CDR3 nucleotides are TGTGCCAGCAGCTTCGATTCCGGGGTCAATGAGCAGTTCTTC. It encodes CASSFDSGVNEQFF.

The gene calls are TRBV14 and TRBJ2-2, with TRBD1 identical over 7 bases. V lost 1 base to trimming and J lost 7 bases; unmatched junction nucleotides: 3. This CDR3 has 14 residues. The germline CDR1 and CDR2 sequences are SGHDN and FVKESK. CDR3 sequence reads: CASSQGRGHGELFF. CDR3 sequence (DNA): TGTGCCAGCAGCCAAGGTAGGGGGCACGGGGAGCTGTTTTTT. Using reference TRBV14 and TRBJ2-2 for the parts outside the CDR3, the full variable domain is EAGVTQFPSHSVIEKGQTVTLRCDPISGHDNLYWYRRVMGKEIKFLLHFVKESKQDESGMPNNRFLAERTGGTYSTLKVQPAELEDSGVYFCASSQGRGHGELFFGEGSRLTVL.

V and J are TRBV2 and TRBJ1-6, with 9 bases lining up with TRBD1. Germline V gene data show CDR1 as SNHLY and CDR2 as FYNNEI. The CDR3 totals 18 residues. Trimming at V came to 6 bases and at J to 4 bases, leaving 13 bases not matched to a gene. Here the CDR3 reads CASSRLGEQGAYNSPLHF. CDR3 sequence (DNA): TGTGCCAGCAGCCGGCTGGGGGAACAGGGGGCGTATAATTCACCCCTCCACTTT.

J is TRBJ1-6 and V is TRBV5-1, with D maybe TRBD1 (5 bases). Trimming took 1 base from V and 7 from J, leaving 9 bases between them. Germline V gives CDR1 SGHRS, CDR2 YFSETQ. The CDR3 sequence is 14 residues long. Here the CDR3 reads CASSLFQGNSPLHF. In DNA form, the CDR3 reads TGCGCCAGCAGCTTGTTTCAGGGAAATTCACCCCTCCACTTT.

For the CDR3, the DNA is TGTGCTAGTGGTTTGTTTAGCGGGGGTTACACCGGGGAGCTGTTTTTT. Encoded protein: CASGLFSGGYTGELFF. This rearrangement joins TRBV12-5 to TRBJ2-2; 9 nucleotides align to TRBD2. Germline-derived CDR1 and CDR2 are LGHNT and FRNRAP. V shed 2 bases and J 3 bases; nucleotides not matched to a gene: 4. The CDR3 totals 16 residues.

V and J are TRBV18 and TRBJ1-2; D call uncertain. The CDR3 is 17 amino acids. V lost 2 bases to trimming and J lost 7 bases, with 23 bases between them. Germline V gene sequence: CDR1 KGHSH, CDR2 LQKENI. Here the CDR3 reads CASSPEQAKLGVSGYTF. The DNA for the CDR3 is TGTGCCAGCTCACCAGAACAAGCCAAACTAGGCGTCTCTGGCTACACCTTC.

The chain recombines TRBV14 with TRBJ2-3; D uncertain. Per the germline V gene, CDR1 is SGHDN and CDR2 is FVKESK. CDR3 length: 13 residues. V shed 1 base and J shed 3 bases, with 5 bases lying between them. CDR3 in DNA: TGTGCCAGCAGCCAAGCGGGTACAGATACGCAGTATTTT. Translated: CASSQAGTDTQYF.

The genes are TRBV11-2 and TRBJ1-1; D is ambiguous. Germline values: CDR1 SGHAT, CDR2 FQNNGV. This CDR3 spans 15 amino acids. V dropped 2 bases and J dropped 1 base, with 11 bases sitting between them. CDR3 nucleotides: TGTGCCAGCAGCTTACGGGGAATTACGAACACTGAAGCTTTCTTT. It is translated as CASSLRGITNTEAFF. Combining the CDR3 with reference TRBV11-2 and TRBJ1-1 gives the whole variable domain EAGVAQSPRYKIIEKRQSVAFWCNPISGHATLYWYQQILGQGPKLLIQFQNNGVVDDSQLPKDRFSAERLKGVDSTLKIQPAKLEDSAVYLCASSLRGITNTEAFFGQGTRLTVV.

The chain uses TRBV9 and TRBJ1-1; the match to TRBD1 covers 12 bases. CDR3 length: 17 residues. Trimming removed 3 bases from V and 4 bases from J; junction bases left unmatched: 10. Germline CDR1 reads SGDLS; CDR2 reads YYNGEE. This CDR3 reads CASSATGQGARGTEAFF. For the CDR3, the DNA is TGTGCCAGCAGCGCGACGGGACAGGGGGCGCGGGGCACTGAAGCTTTCTTT.

The chain has TRBV27 and TRBJ2-7; possible D gene TRBD2, 5 bases. This CDR3 region has 13 residues. Trimming cost V 5 bases and J 4 bases, with 12 bases left between them. From germline, CDR1 is MNHEY and CDR2 SMNVEV (reference sequence). The CDR3 coding sequence is TGTGCCAGCAGTCCCACGGAGGCGTACGAGCAGTACTTC. It specifies CASSPTEAYEQYF.

This CDR3 reads CASSLGPSGGALSTQYF. The CDR3 nucleotides are TGTGCCAGCAGCTTAGGTCCGAGCGGGGGGGCATTAAGTACGCAGTATTTT. The V gene is TRBV7-9, the J gene TRBJ2-3; 10 bases are a match to TRBD2. From germline, CDR1 is SEHNR and CDR2 FQNEAQ (reference sequence). Trimming removed 1 base from V and 8 bases from J; junction bases left unmatched: 12. The length of the CDR3 is 17 residues. Full variable domain (outside the CDR3, taken from reference TRBV7-9 and TRBJ2-3): DTGVSQNPRHKITKRGQNVTFRCDPISEHNRLYWYRQTLGQGPEFLTYFQNEAQLEKSRLLSDRFSAERPKGSFSTLEIQRTEQGDSAMYLCASSLGPSGGALSTQYFGPGTRLTVL.

J is TRBJ1-1 and V is TRBV29-1; perhaps TRBD1 as D (6 bases). The CDR3 extends over 13 amino acids. CDR1 is SQVTM and CDR2 is ANQGSEA in the germline V gene. DNA for the CDR3: TGCGGAACAACGGGCAGGGGGAACACTGAAGCTTTCTTT. Translated: CGTTGRGNTEAFF.

The chain recombines TRBV7-2 with TRBJ2-3; D is possibly TRBD1 (5 bases). Germline loops: CDR1 SGHTA, CDR2 FQGNSA. The V end lost 4 bases, the J end lost 5 bases, and 10 bases lay between the germline ends. This CDR3 is 13 amino acids long. The CDR3 spells CASSSLQGDTQYF. The CDR3 DNA reads TGTGCCAGCAGCTCCCTCCAGGGAGATACGCAGTATTTT.

This chain joins TRBV5-6 and TRBJ1-3; no clear D gene. The ends were cut back, 6 bases at V and 0 bases at J, with 22 bases in the middle. The length of the CDR3 is 18 residues. Germline V gene lookup returns CDR1 SGHDT and CDR2 YYEEEE. CDR3 loop: CASNSLRLSAASGNTIYF. The CDR3 nucleotides read TGTGCCAGCAACTCGTTACGACTTTCGGCAGCCTCTGGAAACACCATATATTTT.

Turning to this clone: Other DNA sequences in this sample translate to the same CDR3. The chain combines TRBV27 with TRBJ1-1; 12 nucleotides line up with TRBD1. V shed 6 bases, J shed 5 bases, and the junction held 1 base outside the gene matches. Germline values: CDR1 MNHEY, CDR2 SMNVEV (reference sequence). This CDR3 spans 13 amino acids. CDR3 amino acids: CASRGQGATEAFF. CDR3 nucleotide sequence: TGTGCCAGCAGGGGACAGGGGGCGACTGAAGCTTTCTTT.

The J gene is TRBJ2-5, the V gene TRBV7-6; 8 nucleotides align to TRBD2. The CDR3 length is 16 residues. The germline V gene has CDR1 SGHVS and CDR2 FNYEAQ. V shed 5 bases and J 5 bases; nucleotides not matched to a gene: 13. CDR3: CASSPIPGGLSETQYF. In DNA form, the CDR3 reads TGTGCCAGCAGCCCTATACCGGGGGGGCTATCGGAGACCCAGTACTTC.

CDR3 DNA: TGTGCCACCAGTGACTCCGGGACAGGGGGTAGGAAACTGTTTTTT. This encodes CATSDSGTGGRKLFF. The genes are TRBV24-1 and TRBJ1-4, with 11 positions matching TRBD1. V shed 4 bases, J shed 11 bases, and the junction held 8 bases outside the gene matches. The germline V gene encodes CDR1 KGHDR and CDR2 SFDVKD. The CDR3 totals 15 residues.

A word on this clone: At the DNA level, this CDR3 is encoded by other sequences in the same sample as well. This rearrangement joins TRBV6-5 to TRBJ2-3; 13 positions agree with TRBD2. From germline, CDR1 is MNHEY and CDR2 SVGAGI. V gave up 6 bases and J gave up 3 bases; unmatched junction bases: 0. The CDR3 runs 14 residues. The CDR3 region has the DNA TGTGCCAGCAGGACTAGCGGGGGGACAGATACGCAGTATTTT. Protein sequence: CASRTSGGTDTQYF.